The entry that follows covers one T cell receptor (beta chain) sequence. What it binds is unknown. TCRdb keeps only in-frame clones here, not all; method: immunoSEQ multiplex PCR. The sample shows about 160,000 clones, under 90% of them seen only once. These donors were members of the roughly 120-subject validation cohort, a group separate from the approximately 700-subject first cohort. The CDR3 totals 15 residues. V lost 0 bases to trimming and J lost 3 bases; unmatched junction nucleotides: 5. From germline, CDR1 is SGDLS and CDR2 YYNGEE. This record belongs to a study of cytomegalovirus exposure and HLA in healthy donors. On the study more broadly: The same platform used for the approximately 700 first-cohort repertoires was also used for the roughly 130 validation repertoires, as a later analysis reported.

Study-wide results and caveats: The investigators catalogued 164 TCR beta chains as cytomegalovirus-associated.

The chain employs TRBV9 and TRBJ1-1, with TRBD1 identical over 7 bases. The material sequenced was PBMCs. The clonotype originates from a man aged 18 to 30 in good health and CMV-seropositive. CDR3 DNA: TGTGCCAGCAGCGTAGGCCAGGGGGTAGACACTGAAGCTTTCTTT. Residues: CASSVGQGVDTEAFF.